Described below is a single TCR beta chain sequence and its context. This sample is drawn from a study of blood T cell repertoires in COVID-19. Some clones are missing from TCRdb's copy, which holds only in-frame ones; the method was immunoSEQ multiplex PCR. This sample has 250,000 or so clones, with roughly 86% found just once. CDR1 MDHEN and CDR2 SYDVKM come from the germline V gene. The V segment lost 4 bases and the J segment 0 bases; nucleotides outside the gene matches: 3. The CDR3 is 15 residues long. This clonotype was obtained from a man older than 75 with acute or convalescent COVID-19. The chain is built from TRBV28 and TRBJ2-1; 7 nucleotides agree with TRBD2. The sample was peripheral blood. CDR3 in DNA: TGTGCCAGCAGTTGGGGCGGGGGCTCCTACAATGAGCAGTTCTTC. Protein: CASSWGGGSYNEQFF. The full variable domain, its missing parts supplied by reference TRBV28 and TRBJ2-1, is DVKVTQSSRYLVKRTGEKVFLECVQDMDHENMFWYRQDPGLGLRLIYFSYDVKMKEKGDIPEGYSVSREKKERFSLILESASTNQTSMYLCASSWGGGSYNEQFFGPGTRLTVL.